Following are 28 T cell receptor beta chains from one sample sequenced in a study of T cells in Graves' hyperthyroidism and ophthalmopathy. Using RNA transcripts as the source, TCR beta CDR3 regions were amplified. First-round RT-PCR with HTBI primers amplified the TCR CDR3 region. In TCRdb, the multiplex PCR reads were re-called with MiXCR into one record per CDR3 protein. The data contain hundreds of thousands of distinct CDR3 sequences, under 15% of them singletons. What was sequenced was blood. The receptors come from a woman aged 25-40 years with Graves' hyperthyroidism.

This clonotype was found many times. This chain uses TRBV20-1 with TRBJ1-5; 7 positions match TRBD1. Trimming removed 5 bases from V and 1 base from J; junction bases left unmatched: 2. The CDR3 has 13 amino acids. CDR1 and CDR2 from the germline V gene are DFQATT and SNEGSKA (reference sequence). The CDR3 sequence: CSAVQGSNQPQHF. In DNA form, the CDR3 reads TGCAGTGCTGTACAGGGGAGCAATCAGCCCCAGCATTTT.

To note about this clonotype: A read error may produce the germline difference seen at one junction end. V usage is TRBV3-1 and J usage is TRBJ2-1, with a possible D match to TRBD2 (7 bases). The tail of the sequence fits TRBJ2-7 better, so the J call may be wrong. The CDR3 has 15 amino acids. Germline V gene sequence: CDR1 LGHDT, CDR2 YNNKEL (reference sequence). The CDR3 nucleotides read TGTGCCGGCAGCCAATGGGGGGGCAGCGCAAATGAGCAGTACTTC. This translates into CAGSQWGGSANEQYF.

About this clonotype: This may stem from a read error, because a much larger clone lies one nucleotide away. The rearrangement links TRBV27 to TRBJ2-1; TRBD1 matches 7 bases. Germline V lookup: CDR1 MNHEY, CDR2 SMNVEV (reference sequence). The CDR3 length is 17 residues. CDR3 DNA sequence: TGTGCCAGCAGTCCATACCCCACCGGGACAGTATACAATGAGCAGTCCTTC. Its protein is CASSPYPTGTVYNEQSF.

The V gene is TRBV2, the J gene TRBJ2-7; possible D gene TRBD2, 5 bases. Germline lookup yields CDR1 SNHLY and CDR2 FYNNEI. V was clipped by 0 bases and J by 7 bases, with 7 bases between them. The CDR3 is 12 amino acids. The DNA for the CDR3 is TGTGCCAGCAGTGAAGCTCCGGGGGAGCAGTACTTC. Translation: CASSEAPGEQYF.

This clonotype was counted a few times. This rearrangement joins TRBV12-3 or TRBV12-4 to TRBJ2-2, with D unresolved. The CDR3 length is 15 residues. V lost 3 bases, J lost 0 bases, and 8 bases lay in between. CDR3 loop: CASSFAGTNTGELFF. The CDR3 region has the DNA TGTGCCAGCAGTTTCGCAGGAACGAACACCGGGGAGCTGTTTTTT.

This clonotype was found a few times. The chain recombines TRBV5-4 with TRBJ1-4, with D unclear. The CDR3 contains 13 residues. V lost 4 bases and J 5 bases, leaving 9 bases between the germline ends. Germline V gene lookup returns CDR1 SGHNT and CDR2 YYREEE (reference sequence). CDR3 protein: CASSLWTNEKLFF. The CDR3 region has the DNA TGTGCCAGCAGCCTATGGACCAATGAAAAACTGTTTTTT.

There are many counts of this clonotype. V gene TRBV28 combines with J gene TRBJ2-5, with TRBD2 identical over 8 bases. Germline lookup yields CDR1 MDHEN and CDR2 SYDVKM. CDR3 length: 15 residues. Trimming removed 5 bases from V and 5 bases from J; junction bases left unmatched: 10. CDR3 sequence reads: CASSIVGGRWETQYF. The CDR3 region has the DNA TGTGCCAGCAGTATAGTAGGCGGGAGGTGGGAGACCCAGTACTTC. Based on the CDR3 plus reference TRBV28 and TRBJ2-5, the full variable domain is DVKVTQSSRYLVKRTGEKVFLECVQDMDHENMFWYRQDPGLGLRLIYFSYDVKMKEKGDIPEGYSVSREKKERFSLILESASTNQTSMYLCASSIVGGRWETQYFGPGTRLLVL.

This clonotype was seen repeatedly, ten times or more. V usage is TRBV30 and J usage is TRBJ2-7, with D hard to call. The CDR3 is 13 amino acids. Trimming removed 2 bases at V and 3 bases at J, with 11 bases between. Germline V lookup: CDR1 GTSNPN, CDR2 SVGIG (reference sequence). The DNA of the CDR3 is TGTGCCTGGAGTCCCCAGAGCTACTACGAGCAGTACTTC. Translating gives CAWSPQSYYEQYF.

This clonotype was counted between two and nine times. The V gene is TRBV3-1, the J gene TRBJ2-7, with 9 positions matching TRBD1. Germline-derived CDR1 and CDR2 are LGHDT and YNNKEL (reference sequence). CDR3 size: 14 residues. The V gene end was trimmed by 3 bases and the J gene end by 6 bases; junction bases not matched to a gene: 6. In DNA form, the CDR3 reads TGTGCCAGCAGCCAGGCCGGGACAGGGTCCGAGCAGTACTTC. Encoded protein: CASSQAGTGSEQYF.

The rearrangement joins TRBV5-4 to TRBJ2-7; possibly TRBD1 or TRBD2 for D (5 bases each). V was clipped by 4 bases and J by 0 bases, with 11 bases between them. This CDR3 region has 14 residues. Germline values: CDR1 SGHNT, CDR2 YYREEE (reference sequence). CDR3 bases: TGTGCCAGCAGCCCGAGGGGTTCCTCCTACGAGCAGTACTTC. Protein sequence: CASSPRGSSYEQYF. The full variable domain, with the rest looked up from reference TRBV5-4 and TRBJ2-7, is ETGVTQSPTHLIKTRGQQVTLRCSSQSGHNTVSWYQQALGQGPQFIFQYYREEENGRGNFPPRFSGLQFPNYSSELNVNALELDDSALYLCASSPRGSSYEQYFGPGTRLTVT.

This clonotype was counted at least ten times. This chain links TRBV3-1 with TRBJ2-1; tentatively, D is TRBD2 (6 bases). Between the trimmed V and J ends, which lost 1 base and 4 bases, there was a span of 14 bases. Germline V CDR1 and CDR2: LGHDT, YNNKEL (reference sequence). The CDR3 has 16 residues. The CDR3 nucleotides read TGTGCCAGCAGCCAAGGGAGACTAGGTACTTACAATGAGCAGTTCTTC. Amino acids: CASSQGRLGTYNEQFF.

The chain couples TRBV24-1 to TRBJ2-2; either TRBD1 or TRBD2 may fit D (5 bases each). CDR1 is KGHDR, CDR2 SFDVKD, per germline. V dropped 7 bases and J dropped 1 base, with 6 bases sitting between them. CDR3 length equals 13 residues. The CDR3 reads CATRGVNTGELFF. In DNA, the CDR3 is TGTGCCACCAGGGGGGTGAACACCGGGGAGCTGTTTTTT.

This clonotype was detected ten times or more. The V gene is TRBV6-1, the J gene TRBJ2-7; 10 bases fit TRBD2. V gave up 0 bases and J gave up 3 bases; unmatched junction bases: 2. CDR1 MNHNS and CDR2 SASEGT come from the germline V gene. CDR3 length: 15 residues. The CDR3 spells CASSEAASGSYEQYF. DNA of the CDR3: TGTGCCAGCAGTGAAGCGGCTAGCGGGAGCTACGAGCAGTACTTC.

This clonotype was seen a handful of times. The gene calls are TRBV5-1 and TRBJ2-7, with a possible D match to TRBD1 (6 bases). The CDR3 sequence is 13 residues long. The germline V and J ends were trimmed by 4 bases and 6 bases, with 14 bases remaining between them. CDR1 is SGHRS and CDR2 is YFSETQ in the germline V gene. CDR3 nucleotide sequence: TGCGCCAGCAGCACAGGGCAGGGCAGCGAGCAGTACTTC. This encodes CASSTGQGSEQYF.

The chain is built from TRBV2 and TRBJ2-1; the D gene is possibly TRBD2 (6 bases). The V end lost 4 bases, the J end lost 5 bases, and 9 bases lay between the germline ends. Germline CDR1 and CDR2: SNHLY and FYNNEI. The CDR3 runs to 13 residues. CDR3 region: CASSGGGNNEQFF. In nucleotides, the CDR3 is TGTGCCAGCAGTGGCGGAGGGAACAATGAGCAGTTCTTC.

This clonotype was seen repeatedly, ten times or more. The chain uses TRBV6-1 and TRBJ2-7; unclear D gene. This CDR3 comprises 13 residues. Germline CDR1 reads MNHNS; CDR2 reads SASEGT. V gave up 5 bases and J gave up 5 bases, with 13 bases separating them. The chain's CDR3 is CASSPKTTDEQYF. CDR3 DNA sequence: TGTGCCAGCAGTCCTAAGACCACAGACGAGCAGTACTTC.

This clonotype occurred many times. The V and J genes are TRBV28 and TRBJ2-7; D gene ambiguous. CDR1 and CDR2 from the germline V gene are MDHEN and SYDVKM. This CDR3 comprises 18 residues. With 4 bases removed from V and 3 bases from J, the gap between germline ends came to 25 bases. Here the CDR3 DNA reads TGTGCCAGCAGTTCCTCAAGAACCGAATGGACGGTGGACTACGAGCAGTACTTC. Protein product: CASSSSRTEWTVDYEQYF.

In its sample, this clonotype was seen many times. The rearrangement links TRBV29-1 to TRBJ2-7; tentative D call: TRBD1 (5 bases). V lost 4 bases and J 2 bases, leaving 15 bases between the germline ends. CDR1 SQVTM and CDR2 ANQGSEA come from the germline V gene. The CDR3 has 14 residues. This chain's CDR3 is CSVALQGNPYEQYF. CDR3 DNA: TGCAGCGTTGCTTTGCAGGGAAATCCCTACGAGCAGTACTTC.

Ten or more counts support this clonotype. CDR3: CASSQTSSADTQYF. CDR3 DNA: TGTGCCAGCAGCCAGACTAGCTCCGCAGATACGCAGTATTTT. The chain joins TRBV11-3 to TRBJ2-3; 7 nucleotides align to TRBD2. J was trimmed by 4 bases and V by 5 bases; bases with no gene match: 6. Germline loops: CDR1 SGHNT, CDR2 YENEEA. The CDR3 totals 14 residues.

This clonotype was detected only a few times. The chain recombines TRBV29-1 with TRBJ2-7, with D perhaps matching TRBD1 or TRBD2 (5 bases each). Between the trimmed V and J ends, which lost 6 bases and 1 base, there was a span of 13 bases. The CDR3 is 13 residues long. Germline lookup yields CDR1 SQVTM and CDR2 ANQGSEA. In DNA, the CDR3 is TGCAGCGTCGGACTGACAGATTCCTACGAGCAGTACTTC. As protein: CSVGLTDSYEQYF.

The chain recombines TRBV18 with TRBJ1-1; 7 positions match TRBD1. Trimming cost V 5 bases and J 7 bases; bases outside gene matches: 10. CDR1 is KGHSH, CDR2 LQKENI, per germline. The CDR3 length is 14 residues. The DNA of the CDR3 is TGTGCCAGCTCATCAACGGACAGGACCCTTGAAGCTTTCTTT. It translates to CASSSTDRTLEAFF. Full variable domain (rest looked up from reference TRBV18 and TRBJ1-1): NAGVMQNPRHLVRRRGQEARLRCSPMKGHSHVYWYRQLPEEGLKFMVYLQKENIIDESGMPKERFSAEFPKEGPSILRIQQVVRGDSAAYFCASSSTDRTLEAFFGQGTRLTVV.

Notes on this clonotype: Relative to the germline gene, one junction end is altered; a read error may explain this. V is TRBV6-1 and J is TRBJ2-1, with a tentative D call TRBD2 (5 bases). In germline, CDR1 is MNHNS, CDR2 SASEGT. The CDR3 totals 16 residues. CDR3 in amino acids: CARSEAVGSSYNEQFF. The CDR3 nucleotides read TGTGCCAGAAGTGAAGCGGTGGGGAGCTCCTACAATGAGCAGTTCTTC.

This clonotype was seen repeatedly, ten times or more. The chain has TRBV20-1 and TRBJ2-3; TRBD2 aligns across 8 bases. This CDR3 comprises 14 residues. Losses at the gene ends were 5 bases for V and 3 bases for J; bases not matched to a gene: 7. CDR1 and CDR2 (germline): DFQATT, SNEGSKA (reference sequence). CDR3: CSAPGTRATDTQYF. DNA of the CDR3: TGCAGTGCTCCCGGGACTAGGGCTACAGATACGCAGTATTTT.

The CDR3, as DNA: TGTGCCACCGCACCGACAGGGTCCGGGGAGCTGTTTTTT. This translates into CATAPTGSGELFF. The chain uses TRBV6-2 or TRBV6-3 and TRBJ2-2; 7 bases map to TRBD1. Trimming at V came to 10 bases and at J to 6 bases, leaving 8 bases not matched to a gene. Germline V gives CDR1 MNHEY, CDR2 SVGEGT. The CDR3 is made up of 13 amino acids.

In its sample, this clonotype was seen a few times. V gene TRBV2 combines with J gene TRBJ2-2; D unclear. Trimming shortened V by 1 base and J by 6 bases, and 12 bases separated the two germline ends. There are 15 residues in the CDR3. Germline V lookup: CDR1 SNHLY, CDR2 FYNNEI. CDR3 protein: CASSEGVTLSGELFF. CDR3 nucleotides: TGTGCCAGCAGTGAAGGAGTGACCCTGTCCGGGGAGCTGTTTTTT.

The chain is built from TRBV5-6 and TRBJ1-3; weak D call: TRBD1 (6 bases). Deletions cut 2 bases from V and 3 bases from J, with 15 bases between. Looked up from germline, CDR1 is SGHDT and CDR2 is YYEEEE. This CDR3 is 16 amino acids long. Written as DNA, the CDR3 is TGTGCCAGCAGCTTTAGACTGGGGGCAGATGGAAACACCATATATTTT. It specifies CASSFRLGADGNTIYF.

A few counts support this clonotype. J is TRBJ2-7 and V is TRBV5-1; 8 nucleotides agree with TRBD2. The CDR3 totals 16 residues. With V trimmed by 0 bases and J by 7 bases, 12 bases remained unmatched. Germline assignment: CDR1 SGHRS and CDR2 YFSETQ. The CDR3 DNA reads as TGCGCCAGCAGCTTGGTCCCTAGCGGGTCGCCGAGGGAGCAGTACTTC. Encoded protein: CASSLVPSGSPREQYF.

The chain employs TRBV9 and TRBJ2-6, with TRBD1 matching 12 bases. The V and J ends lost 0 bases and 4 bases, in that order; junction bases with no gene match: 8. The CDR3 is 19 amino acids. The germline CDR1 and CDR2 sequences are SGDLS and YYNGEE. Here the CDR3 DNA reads TGTGCCAGCAGCGTAGTTCGGGGGACAGGGGGCGTAGGGGCCAACGTCCTGACTTTC. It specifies CASSVVRGTGGVGANVLTF.